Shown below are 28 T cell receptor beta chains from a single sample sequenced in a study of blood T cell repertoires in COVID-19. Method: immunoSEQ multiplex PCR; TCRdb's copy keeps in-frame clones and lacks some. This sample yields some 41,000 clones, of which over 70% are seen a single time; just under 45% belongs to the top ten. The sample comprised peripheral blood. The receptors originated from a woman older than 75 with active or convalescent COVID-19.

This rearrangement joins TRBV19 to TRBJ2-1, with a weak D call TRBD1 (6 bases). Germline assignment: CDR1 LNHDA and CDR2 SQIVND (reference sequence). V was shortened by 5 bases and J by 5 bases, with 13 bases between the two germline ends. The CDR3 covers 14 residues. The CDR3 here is CASSSGQRHNEQFF. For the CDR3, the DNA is TGTGCCAGTAGTTCAGGACAGAGGCACAATGAGCAGTTCTTC. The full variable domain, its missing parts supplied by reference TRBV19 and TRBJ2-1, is DGGITQSPKYLFRKEGQNVTLSCEQNLNHDAMYWYRQDPGQGLRLIYYSQIVNDFQKGDIAEGYSVSREKKESFPLTVTSAQKNPTAFYLCASSSGQRHNEQFFGPGTRLTVL.

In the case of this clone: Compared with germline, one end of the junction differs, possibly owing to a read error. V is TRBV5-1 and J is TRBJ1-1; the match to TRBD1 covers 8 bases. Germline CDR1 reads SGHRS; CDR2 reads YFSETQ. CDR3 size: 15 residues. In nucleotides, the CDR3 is TGCGCCAGCAGCTCTGACGGACAGGGAAACACTGAAGCCTTCTTT. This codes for CASSSDGQGNTEAFF.

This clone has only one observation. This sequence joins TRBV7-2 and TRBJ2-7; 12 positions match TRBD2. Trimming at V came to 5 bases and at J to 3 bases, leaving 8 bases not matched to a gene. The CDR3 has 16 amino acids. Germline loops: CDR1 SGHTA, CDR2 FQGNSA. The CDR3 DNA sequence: TGTGCCAGCAGCGGACGACTAGCGGGAGTAGTCTACGAGCAGTACTTC. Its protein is CASSGRLAGVVYEQYF.

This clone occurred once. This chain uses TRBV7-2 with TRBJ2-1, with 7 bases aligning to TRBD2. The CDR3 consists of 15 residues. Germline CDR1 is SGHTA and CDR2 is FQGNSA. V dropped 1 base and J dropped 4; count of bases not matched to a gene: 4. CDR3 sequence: CASSLELAAYNEQFF. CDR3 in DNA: TGTGCCAGCAGCTTAGAGCTAGCGGCATACAATGAGCAGTTCTTC. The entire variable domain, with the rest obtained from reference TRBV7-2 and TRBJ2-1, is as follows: GAGVSQSPSNKVTEKGKDVELRCDPISGHTALYWYRQSLGQGLEFLIYFQGNSAPDKSGLPSDRFSAERTGGSVSTLTIQRTQQEDSAVYLCASSLELAAYNEQFFGPGTRLTVL.

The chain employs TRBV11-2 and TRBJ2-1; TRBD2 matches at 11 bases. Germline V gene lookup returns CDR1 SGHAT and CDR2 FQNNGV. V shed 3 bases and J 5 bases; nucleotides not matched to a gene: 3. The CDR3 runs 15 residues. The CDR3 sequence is CASSFGTSGHNEQFF. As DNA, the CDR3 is TGTGCCAGCAGCTTCGGGACTAGCGGACACAATGAGCAGTTCTTC.

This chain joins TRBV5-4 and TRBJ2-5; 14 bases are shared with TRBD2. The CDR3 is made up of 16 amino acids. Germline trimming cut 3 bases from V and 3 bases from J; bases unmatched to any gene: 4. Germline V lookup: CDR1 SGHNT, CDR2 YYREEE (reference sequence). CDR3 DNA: TGTGCCAGCAGCTCGACTAGCGGGAGGGCCGAAGAGACCCAGTACTTC. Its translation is CASSSTSGRAEETQYF.

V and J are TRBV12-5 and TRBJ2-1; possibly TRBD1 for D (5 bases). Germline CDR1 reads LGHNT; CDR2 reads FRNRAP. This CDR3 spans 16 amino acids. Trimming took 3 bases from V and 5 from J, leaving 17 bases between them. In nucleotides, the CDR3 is TGTGCTAGTGGTTTCCCGCGACAGAGGACCGACAATGAGCAGTTCTTC. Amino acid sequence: CASGFPRQRTDNEQFF.

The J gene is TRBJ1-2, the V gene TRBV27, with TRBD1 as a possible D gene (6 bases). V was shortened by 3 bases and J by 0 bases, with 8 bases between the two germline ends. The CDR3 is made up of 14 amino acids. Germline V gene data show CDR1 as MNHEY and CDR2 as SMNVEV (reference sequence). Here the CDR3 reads CASSFGTTNYGYTF. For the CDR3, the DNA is TGTGCCAGCAGTTTTGGGACAACTAACTATGGCTACACCTTC.

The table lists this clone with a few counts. The chain's CDR3 is CAWRLERAAEAFF. DNA of the CDR3: TGTGCCTGGCGTCTAGAGCGGGCGGCTGAAGCTTTCTTT. The gene calls are TRBV30 and TRBJ1-1; unclear D gene. The CDR3 extends over 13 amino acids. The germline V and J ends were trimmed by 5 bases and 6 bases, with 16 bases remaining between them. Germline V gives CDR1 GTSNPN, CDR2 SVGIG (reference sequence).

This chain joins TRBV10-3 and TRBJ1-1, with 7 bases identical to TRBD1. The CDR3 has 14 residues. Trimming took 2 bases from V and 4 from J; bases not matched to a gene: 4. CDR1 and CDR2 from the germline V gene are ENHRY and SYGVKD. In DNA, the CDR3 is TGTGCCATCAGTGAGCGACAGGGCGGCACTGAAGCTTTCTTT. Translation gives CAISERQGGTEAFF.

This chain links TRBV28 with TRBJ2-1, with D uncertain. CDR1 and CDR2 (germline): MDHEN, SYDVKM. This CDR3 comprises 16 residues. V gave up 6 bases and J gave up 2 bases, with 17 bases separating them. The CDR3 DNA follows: TGTGCCAGCAGCCCCCTCGGTGGCGGAGCCTACAATGAGCAGTTCTTC. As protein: CASSPLGGGAYNEQFF.

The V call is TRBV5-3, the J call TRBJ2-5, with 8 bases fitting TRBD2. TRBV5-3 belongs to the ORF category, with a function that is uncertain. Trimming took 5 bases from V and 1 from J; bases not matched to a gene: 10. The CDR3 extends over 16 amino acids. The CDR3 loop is CARSLAGTRIQETQYF. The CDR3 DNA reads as TGTGCCAGAAGTTTAGCCGGGACTAGGATCCAAGAGACCCAGTACTTC.

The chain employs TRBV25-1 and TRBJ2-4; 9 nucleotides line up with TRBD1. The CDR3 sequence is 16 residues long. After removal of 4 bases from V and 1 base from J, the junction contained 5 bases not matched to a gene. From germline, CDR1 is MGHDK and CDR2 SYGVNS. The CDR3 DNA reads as TGTGCCAGCAGTGGGGACAGGGACGATGCCAAAAACATTCAGTACTTC. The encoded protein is CASSGDRDDAKNIQYF.

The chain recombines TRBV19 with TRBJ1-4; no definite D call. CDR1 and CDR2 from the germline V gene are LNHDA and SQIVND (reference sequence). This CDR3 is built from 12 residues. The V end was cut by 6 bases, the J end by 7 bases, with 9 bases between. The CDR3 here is CASSFTVEKLFF. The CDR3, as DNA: TGTGCCAGTAGCTTCACAGTTGAAAAACTGTTTTTT. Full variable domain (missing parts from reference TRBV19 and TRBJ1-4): DGGITQSPKYLFRKEGQNVTLSCEQNLNHDAMYWYRQDPGQGLRLIYYSQIVNDFQKGDIAEGYSVSREKKESFPLTVTSAQKNPTAFYLCASSFTVEKLFFGSGTQLSVL.

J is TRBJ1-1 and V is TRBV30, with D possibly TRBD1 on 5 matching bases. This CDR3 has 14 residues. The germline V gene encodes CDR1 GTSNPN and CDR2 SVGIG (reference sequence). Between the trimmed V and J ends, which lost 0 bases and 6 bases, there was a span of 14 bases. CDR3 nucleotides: TGTGCCTGGAGTGTACTTCGGGGGTCGGCTGAAGCTTTCTTT. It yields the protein CAWSVLRGSAEAFF.

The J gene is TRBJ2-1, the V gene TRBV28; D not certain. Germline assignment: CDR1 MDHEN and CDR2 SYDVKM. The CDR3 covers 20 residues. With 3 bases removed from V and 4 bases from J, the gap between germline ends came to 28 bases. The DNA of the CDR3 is TGTGCCAGCAGTTTTCCCGAGGATGTTATGTATTCTCCAAAATACAATGAGCAGTTCTTC. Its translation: CASSFPEDVMYSPKYNEQFF.

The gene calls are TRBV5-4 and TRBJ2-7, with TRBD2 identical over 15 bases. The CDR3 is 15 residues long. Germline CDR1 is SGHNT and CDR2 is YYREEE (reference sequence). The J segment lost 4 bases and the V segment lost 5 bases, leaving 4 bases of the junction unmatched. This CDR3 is CASSSGTSGRYEQYF. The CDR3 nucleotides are TGTGCCAGCAGTTCCGGGACTAGCGGGAGGTACGAGCAGTACTTC. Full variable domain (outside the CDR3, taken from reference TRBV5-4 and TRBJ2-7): ETGVTQSPTHLIKTRGQQVTLRCSSQSGHNTVSWYQQALGQGPQFIFQYYREEENGRGNFPPRFSGLQFPNYSSELNVNALELDDSALYLCASSSGTSGRYEQYFGPGTRLTVT.

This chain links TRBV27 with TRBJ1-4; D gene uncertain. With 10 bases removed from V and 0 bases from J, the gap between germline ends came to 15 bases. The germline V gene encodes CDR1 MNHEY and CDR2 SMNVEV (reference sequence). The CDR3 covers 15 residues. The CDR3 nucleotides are TGTGCCACCAAGGCGGGGTCCGCAACTAATGAAAAACTGTTTTTT. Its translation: CATKAGSATNEKLFF.

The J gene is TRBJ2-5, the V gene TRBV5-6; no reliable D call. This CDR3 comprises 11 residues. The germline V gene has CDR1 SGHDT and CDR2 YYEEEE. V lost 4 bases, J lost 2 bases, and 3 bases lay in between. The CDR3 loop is CASSLQETQYF. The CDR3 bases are TGTGCCAGCAGCCTTCAAGAGACCCAGTACTTC.

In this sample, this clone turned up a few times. The CDR3 region has the DNA TGTGCCAGCAGTTTCCCCGGCAGGGGGCGGGGTGGCTACACCTTC. Translation: CASSFPGRGRGGYTF. This chain uses TRBV28 with TRBJ1-2; 8 bases align to TRBD1. The CDR3 covers 15 residues. Germline V gene lookup returns CDR1 MDHEN and CDR2 SYDVKM. The V and J ends lost 3 bases and 7 bases, in that order; junction bases with no gene match: 10.

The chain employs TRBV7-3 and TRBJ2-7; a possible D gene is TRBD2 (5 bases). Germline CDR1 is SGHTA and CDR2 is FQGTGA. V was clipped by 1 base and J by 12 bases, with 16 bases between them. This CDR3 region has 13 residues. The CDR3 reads CASSLKPPGEPYF. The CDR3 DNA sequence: TGTGCCAGCAGCTTAAAACCCCCCGGGGAACCGTACTTC.

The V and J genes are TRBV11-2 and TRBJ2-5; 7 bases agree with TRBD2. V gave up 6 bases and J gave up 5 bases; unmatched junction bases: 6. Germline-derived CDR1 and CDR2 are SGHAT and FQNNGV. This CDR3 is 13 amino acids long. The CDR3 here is CASRRAGVETQYF. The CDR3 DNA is TGTGCCAGCAGGAGGGCGGGAGTGGAGACCCAGTACTTC.

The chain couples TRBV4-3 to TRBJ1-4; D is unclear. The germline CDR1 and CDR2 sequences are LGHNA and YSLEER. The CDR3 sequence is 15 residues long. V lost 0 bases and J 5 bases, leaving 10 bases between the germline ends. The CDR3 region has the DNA TGCGCCAGCAGCCAAGACGCCAGTGCCAATGAAAAACTGTTTTTT. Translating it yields CASSQDASANEKLFF.

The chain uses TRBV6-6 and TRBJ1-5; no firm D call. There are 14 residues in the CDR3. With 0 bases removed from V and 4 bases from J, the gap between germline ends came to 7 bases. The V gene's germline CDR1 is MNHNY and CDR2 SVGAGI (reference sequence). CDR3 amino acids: CASSYSEANQPQHF. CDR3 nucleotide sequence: TGTGCCAGCAGTTACTCTGAGGCAAATCAGCCCCAGCATTTT.

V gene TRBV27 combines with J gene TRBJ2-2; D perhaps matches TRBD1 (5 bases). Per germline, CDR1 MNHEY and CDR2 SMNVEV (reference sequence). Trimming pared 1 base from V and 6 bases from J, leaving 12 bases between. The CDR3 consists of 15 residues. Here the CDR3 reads CASSLWQGHPGELFF. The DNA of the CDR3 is TGTGCCAGCAGTTTATGGCAGGGCCATCCCGGGGAGCTGTTTTTT.

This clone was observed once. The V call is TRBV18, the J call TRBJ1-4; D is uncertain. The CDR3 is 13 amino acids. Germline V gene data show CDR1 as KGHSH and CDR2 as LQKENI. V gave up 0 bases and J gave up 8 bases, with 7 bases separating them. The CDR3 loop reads CASSPPAEEKLFF. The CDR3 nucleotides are TGTGCCAGCTCACCACCGGCGGAGGAAAAACTGTTTTTT.

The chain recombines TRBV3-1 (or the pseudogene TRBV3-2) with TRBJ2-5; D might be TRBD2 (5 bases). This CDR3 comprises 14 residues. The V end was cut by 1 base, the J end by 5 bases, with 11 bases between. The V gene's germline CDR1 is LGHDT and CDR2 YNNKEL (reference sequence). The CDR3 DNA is TGTGCCAGCAGCCAAGGGCTAGCCTTCGAGACCCAGTACTTC. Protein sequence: CASSQGLAFETQYF.

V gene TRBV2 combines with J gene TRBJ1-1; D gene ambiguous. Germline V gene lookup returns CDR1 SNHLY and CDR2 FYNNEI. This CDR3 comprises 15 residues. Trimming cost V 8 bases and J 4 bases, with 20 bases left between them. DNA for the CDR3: TGTGCCAGCTGGTTTCCCGGGATCGGCGGCACTGAAGCTTTCTTT. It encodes CASWFPGIGGTEAFF.